This T cell receptor (beta chain) was sequenced during a study of cytomegalovirus exposure and HLA in healthy donors. Whole-study findings and limits: Researchers reported in a later analysis that common viral pathogens appeared linked to several top clusters. Both high specificity and high sensitivity reportedly marked the classifier's diagnosis of cytomegalovirus status.

13 Jbeta primers and 60 Vbeta primers were used for the PCR. Study processing details: Counted up in a later analysis, unique TCR beta chains came to around 80 million, with around 12 million shared. Repertoires were generated with immunoSEQ multiplex PCR, while TCRdb's copy carries only in-frame clones and drops some. The DNA was the basis for D and trimming; V, J and clone size are from that table. The profile covers tens of thousands of clones, with about 80% appearing a single time and approximately 5.6% taken by the ten largest. This clone was counted only a few times. Its specificity is not known. The V gene lost 5 bases and the J gene lost 4 bases, with 12 bases spanning the gap. The CDR3 is made up of 14 amino acids. Germline-derived CDR1 and CDR2 are LNHDA and SQIVND (reference sequence).

The sequenced material came from PBMCs. The chain joins TRBV19 to TRBJ1-3; D might be TRBD1 (5 bases). This sequence originates from a man aged 25-45 years in good health and CMV-seropositive. This chain's CDR3 is CASSGGGSGNTIYF. The CDR3 bases are TGTGCCAGTAGTGGGGGGGGATCGGGAAACACCATATATTTT. Full variable domain (missing parts from reference TRBV19 and TRBJ1-3): DGGITQSPKYLFRKEGQNVTLSCEQNLNHDAMYWYRQDPGQGLRLIYYSQIVNDFQKGDIAEGYSVSREKKESFPLTVTSAQKNPTAFYLCASSGGGSGNTIYFGEGSWLTVV.